One sample yielded the 9 T cell receptor beta chains listed below, sequenced in a study of T cell clonality in common variable immunodeficiency. Generated by immunoSEQ multiplex PCR, the TCRdb table keeps only in-frame clones and is missing some. The sample contains about 37,000 clones, none of them singletons. Sequenced input: peripheral blood mononuclear cells. These receptors all stem from a person aged 18-69 years in good health.

This clone has a count of ten or more. The sequence runs out 3 residues before the end of the CDR3; the remainder is reconstructed from the germline J gene. The genes are TRBV7-2 and TRBJ2-7; D may be TRBD2 (6 bases). Trimming removed 9 bases at V and 0 bases at J, with 15 bases between. The CDR3 is made up of 14 amino acids. Germline assignment: CDR1 SGHTA and CDR2 FQGNSA. The CDR3 bases that were read are TGTGCCAGGGGAGCGGGTTTAAGCTCCTACGAG. It is translated as CARGAGLSSYE. The CDR3 in full is CARGAGLSSYEQYF.

This clone has more than one count but fewer than ten. The read comes to an end 3 residues before the CDR3 does, leaving the germline J gene to fill in the end. V is TRBV10-2 and J is TRBJ1-2, with TRBD1 matching 11 bases. Per the germline V gene, CDR1 is WSHSY and CDR2 is SAAADI. The ends lost 2 bases at V and 6 bases at J; junction bases unmatched: 2. The CDR3 extends over 14 amino acids. The sequenced CDR3 bases are TGCGCCAGCAGTGAGCGGGGACAGGGGGATGGC. This translates into CASSERGQGDG. The full CDR3 protein is CASSERGQGDGYTF.

This clone was observed many times. The read stops 3 residues short of the end of the CDR3; the missing end is completed from the germline J gene. The V call is TRBV18, the J call TRBJ1-4, with D hard to call. The germline V and J ends were trimmed by 2 bases and 6 bases, with 4 bases remaining between them. Looked up from germline, CDR1 is KGHSH and CDR2 is LQKENI. This CDR3 has 12 amino acids. CDR3 loop: CASSPSDEKLFF. The covered CDR3 bases are TGTGCCAGCTCACCATCGGATGAAAAA. Full variable domain (remainder filled in from reference TRBV18 and TRBJ1-4): NAGVMQNPRHLVRRRGQEARLRCSPMKGHSHVYWYRQLPEEGLKFMVYLQKENIIDESGMPKERFSAEFPKEGPSILRIQQVVRGDSAAYFCASSPSDEKLFFGSGTQLSVL.

This clone was recorded many times. From the germline J gene comes the end of the CDR3, since the read stops 3 residues before it. The rearrangement joins TRBV12-3 or TRBV12-4 to TRBJ1-3; D is possibly TRBD1 (5 bases). The germline V and J ends were trimmed by 7 bases and 5 bases, with 18 bases remaining between them. The length of the CDR3 is 15 residues. Here the CDR3 reads CASTTSPGRRNTIYF. Incomplete CDR3 DNA: TGTGCCAGCACCACTTCTCCAGGGAGGCGAAACACC.

This clone was seen ten or more times. The missing CDR3 end, 3 residues past where the read stops, is filled in from the germline J gene. The J gene is TRBJ2-2, the V gene TRBV7-2; possibly TRBD1 for D (5 bases). Germline-derived CDR1 and CDR2 are SGHTA and FQGNSA. This CDR3 comprises 17 residues. The germline V and J ends were trimmed by 0 bases and 0 bases, with 11 bases remaining between them. The CDR3: CASSLAVGAANTGELFF. Incomplete CDR3 DNA: TGTGCCAGCAGCTTAGCGGTTGGGGCCGCGAACACCGGGGAG.

The sample holds many counts of this clone. From the germline J gene comes the end of the CDR3, since the read stops 3 residues before it. The chain uses TRBV6-2 or TRBV6-3 and TRBJ2-1; no clear D. The germline V gene has CDR1 MNHEY and CDR2 SVGEGT. The CDR3 sequence is 11 residues long. V was clipped by 2 bases and J by 8 bases, with 4 bases between them. CDR3 sequence reads: CASSYPDEQFF. The DNA read from the CDR3 is TGTGCCAGCAGTTACCCCGATGAG.

As concerns this clone: A much larger clone lies one base from this, so it may be a read error. The read falls 3 residues short of the CDR3 end, and the missing part is taken from the germline J gene. Additional DNA sequences in this sample encode the identical CDR3. V and J are TRBV7-9 and TRBJ2-7; TRBD2 matches at 10 bases. Germline V CDR1 and CDR2: SEHNR, FQNEAQ (reference sequence). V shed 0 bases and J 4 bases; nucleotides not matched to a gene: 3. The CDR3 totals 15 residues. This chain's CDR3 is CASSLASGGPYEQYF. The part of the CDR3 DNA that was read is TGTGCCAGCAGCTTAGCTAGCGGGGGGCCTTACGAG.

This clone came up many times. The observed sequence ends 3 residues before the CDR3 terminus, with the missing tail filled in from the germline J gene. The V and J genes are TRBV6-4 and TRBJ2-1; D may be TRBD2 (6 bases). V lost 0 bases to trimming and J lost 4 bases, with 13 bases between them. The CDR3 contains 16 residues. The germline V gene has CDR1 MRHNA and CDR2 SNTAGT. Partial CDR3 DNA: TGTGCCAGCAGTGACTCGCGCGGGACTTTTTACAATGAG. Its translation is CASSDSRGTFYNE. The entire CDR3 sequence reads CASSDSRGTFYNEQFF.

In the case of this clone: The CDR3 is cut off 3 residues early in the read; its end comes from the germline J gene. The genes are TRBV7-2 and TRBJ1-2, with D uncertain. The germline V gene has CDR1 SGHTA and CDR2 FQGNSA. This CDR3 has 12 residues. CDR3 DNA (partial): TGTGCCAGCAGCTTAGATTTGGGCGAC. Its translation is CASSLDLGD. The full CDR3 is CASSLDLGDYTF. Together with reference TRBV7-2 and TRBJ1-2, the CDR3 gives the full variable domain: GAGVSQSPSNKVTEKGKDVELRCDPISGHTALYWYRQSLGQGLEFLIYFQGNSAPDKSGLPSDRFSAERTGGSVSTLTIQRTQQEDSAVYLCASSLDLGDYTFGSGTRLTVV.